This TCR beta chain was identified during a study of blood T cells in healthy people across ages. Study-wide results and limits: No conclusive comparison of naive versus antigen-experienced cells was possible with unsorted PBMCs. Aged donors had fewer naive CD4+ cells and lower diversity than long-lived donors.

This clonotype was observed a few times. The antigen is unknown. Trimming shortened V by 4 bases and J by 7 bases, and 11 bases separated the two germline ends. The CDR3 spans 14 residues. CDR1 LGHNA and CDR2 YNFKEQ come from the germline V gene. Combining a sample-barcoded 5' primer with a J-beta primer mix, a second PCR ran for roughly 6 to 12 cycles. TCRdb reprocessed the 5' RACE reads with MiXCR, giving one entry per CDR3 protein. The sample yields about 640,000 distinct CDR3 sequences, approximately 59% seen once. The sample comprised blood. This chain connects TRBV4-2 to TRBJ1-6; D gene uncertain. This receptor was obtained from a man between 60 and 75 years old in good health. The CDR3: CASSPGGSNSPLHF. The CDR3 region has the DNA TGTGCCAGCAGCCCCGGCGGGTCCAATTCACCCCTCCACTTT.